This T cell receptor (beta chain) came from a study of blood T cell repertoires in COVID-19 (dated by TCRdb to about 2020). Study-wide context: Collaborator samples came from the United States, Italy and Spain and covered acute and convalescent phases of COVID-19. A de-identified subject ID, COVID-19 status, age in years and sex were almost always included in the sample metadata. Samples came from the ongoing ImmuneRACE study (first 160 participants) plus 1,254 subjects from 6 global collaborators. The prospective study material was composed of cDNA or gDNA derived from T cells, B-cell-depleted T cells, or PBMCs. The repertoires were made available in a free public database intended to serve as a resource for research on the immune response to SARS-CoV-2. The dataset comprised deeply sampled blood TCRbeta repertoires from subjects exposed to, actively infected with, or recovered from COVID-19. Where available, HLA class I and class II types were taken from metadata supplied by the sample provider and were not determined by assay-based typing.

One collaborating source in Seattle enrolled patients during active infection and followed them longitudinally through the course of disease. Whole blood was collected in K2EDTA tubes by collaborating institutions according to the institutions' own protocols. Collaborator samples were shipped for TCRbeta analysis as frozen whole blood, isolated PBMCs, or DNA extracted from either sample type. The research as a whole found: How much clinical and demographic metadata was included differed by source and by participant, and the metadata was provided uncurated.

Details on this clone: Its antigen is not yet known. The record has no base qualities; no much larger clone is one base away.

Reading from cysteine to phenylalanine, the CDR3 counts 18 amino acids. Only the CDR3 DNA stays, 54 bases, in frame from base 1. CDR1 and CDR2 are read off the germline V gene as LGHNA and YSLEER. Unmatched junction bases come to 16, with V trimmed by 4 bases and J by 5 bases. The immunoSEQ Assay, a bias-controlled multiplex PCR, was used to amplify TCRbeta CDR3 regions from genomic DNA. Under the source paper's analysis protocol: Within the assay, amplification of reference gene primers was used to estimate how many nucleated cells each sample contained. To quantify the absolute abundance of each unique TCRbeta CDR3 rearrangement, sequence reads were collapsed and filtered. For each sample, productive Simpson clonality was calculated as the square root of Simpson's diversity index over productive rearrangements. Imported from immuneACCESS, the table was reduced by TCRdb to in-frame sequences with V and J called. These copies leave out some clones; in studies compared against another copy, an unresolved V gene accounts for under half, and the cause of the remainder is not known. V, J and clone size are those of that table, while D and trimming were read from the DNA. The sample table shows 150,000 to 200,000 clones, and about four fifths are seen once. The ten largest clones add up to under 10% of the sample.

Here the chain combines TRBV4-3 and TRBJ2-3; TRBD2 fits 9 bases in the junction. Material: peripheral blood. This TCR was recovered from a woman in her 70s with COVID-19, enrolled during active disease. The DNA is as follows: TGCGCCAGCAGCCTAAGTACTAGTAGCGGGAGTTTTCGAGATACGCAGTATTTT. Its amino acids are CASSLSTSSGSFRDTQYF.